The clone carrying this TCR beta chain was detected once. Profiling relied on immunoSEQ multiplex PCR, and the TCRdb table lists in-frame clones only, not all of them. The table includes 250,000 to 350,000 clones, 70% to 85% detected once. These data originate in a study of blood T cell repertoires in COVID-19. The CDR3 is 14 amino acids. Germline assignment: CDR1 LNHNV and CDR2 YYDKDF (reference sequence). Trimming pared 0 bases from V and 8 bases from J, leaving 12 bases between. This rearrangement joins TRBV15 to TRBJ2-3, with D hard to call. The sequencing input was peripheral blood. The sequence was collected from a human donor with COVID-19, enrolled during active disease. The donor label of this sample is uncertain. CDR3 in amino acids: CATSRDRAPGTQYF. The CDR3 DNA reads TGTGCCACCAGCAGAGATCGAGCCCCCGGTACGCAGTATTTT.